The 8 T cell receptor beta chains reported below all come from one sample, sequenced in a study of blood T cell repertoires in COVID-19. Profiling relied on immunoSEQ multiplex PCR, and the TCRdb table lists in-frame clones only, not all of them. The data show about 190,000 clones, around 89% seen once. The material sequenced was peripheral blood. The receptors originated from a human donor in a cohort sampled during active COVID-19.

The rearrangement uses TRBV2 and TRBJ1-2; D is possibly TRBD1 (5 bases). This CDR3 has 14 amino acids. Trimming cost V 3 bases and J 5 bases, with 13 bases left between them. The germline V gene has CDR1 SNHLY and CDR2 FYNNEI. The CDR3 DNA follows: TGTGCCAGCAGTGATCTTGGGACTCAGTATGGCTACACCTTC. Translated: CASSDLGTQYGYTF.

The J gene is TRBJ2-1, the V gene TRBV19; 10 nucleotides line up with TRBD2. CDR1 and CDR2 from the germline V gene are LNHDA and SQIVND (reference sequence). V lost 4 bases, J lost 2 bases, and 2 bases stayed unmatched. This CDR3 has 15 residues. CDR3 in DNA: TGTGCCAGTAGTACCAGCGGGGGGGCCTACAATGAGCAGTTCTTC. Its translation is CASSTSGGAYNEQFF.

The chain recombines TRBV4-3 with TRBJ2-5, with 7 bases fitting TRBD2. The CDR3 covers 14 residues. After removal of 1 base from V and 5 bases from J, the junction contained 4 bases not matched to a gene. Germline V lookup: CDR1 LGHNA, CDR2 YSLEER. This CDR3 reads CASSQAGGGETQYF. The CDR3 coding sequence is TGCGCCAGCAGCCAAGCGGGGGGTGGGGAGACCCAGTACTTC.

This chain links TRBV5-6 with TRBJ2-3; D is possibly TRBD1 (6 bases). Germline assignment: CDR1 SGHDT and CDR2 YYEEEE. V lost 2 bases and J 1 base, leaving 14 bases between the germline ends. The CDR3 consists of 16 residues. This CDR3 reads CASSLGNRVGTDTQYF. In nucleotides, the CDR3 is TGTGCCAGCAGCTTAGGAAACAGGGTTGGCACAGATACGCAGTATTTT.

The J gene is TRBJ2-3, the V gene TRBV4-3; no definite D call. The CDR3 totals 13 residues. The ends were cut back, 1 base at V and 14 bases at J, with 16 bases in the middle. Germline V gene lookup returns CDR1 LGHNA and CDR2 YSLEER. The CDR3 sequence is CASSQVRGSAPYF. The CDR3 nucleotides are TGCGCCAGCAGCCAAGTGCGCGGATCCGCGCCGTATTTT.

The rearrangement links TRBV24-1 to TRBJ2-1; D might be TRBD2 (5 bases). Trimming removed 3 bases from V and 5 bases from J, with 13 bases in between. Germline CDR1 reads KGHDR; CDR2 reads SFDVKD. This CDR3 has 15 residues. CDR3 DNA: TGTGCCACCAGTGATCCCGGGATCATGGACAATGAGCAGTTCTTC. This translates into CATSDPGIMDNEQFF.

This chain links TRBV10-2 with TRBJ2-7; D may be TRBD1 (6 bases). CDR3 length: 17 residues. Between the trimmed V and J ends, which lost 3 bases and 1 base, there was a span of 19 bases. Germline CDR1 WSHSY, CDR2 SAAADI. DNA for the CDR3: TGCGCCAGCAGTGAAGCACAGGGCTTTTTTATTTCCTACGAGCAGTACTTC. Amino acid sequence: CASSEAQGFFISYEQYF.

The rearrangement joins TRBV9 to TRBJ2-3; no reliable D call. The CDR3 consists of 15 residues. The V end was cut by 0 bases, the J end by 8 bases, with 16 bases between. In germline, CDR1 is SGDLS, CDR2 YYNGEE. The CDR3 region is CASSVVPTGSTTQYF. The CDR3 nucleotides read TGTGCCAGCAGCGTAGTCCCGACGGGTAGTACTACGCAGTATTTT.